This is a list of T cell receptor beta chains from one sample in a study of T cell changes during pregnancy in multiple sclerosis. TCRdb's copy holds only in-frame clones and misses some; the assay was immunoSEQ multiplex PCR. Among about 110,000 clones, 80% to 95% were seen once, and the ten largest hold around 1.5%. The sample consisted of peripheral blood, taken after pregnancy. These receptors were collected from a female donor with multiple sclerosis, enrolled in a pregnancy study. Both conserved end residues are part of each CDR3. Fields, in order: V gene, clone size, CDR3 length, D gene, J gene, CDR3 DNA, CDR3 protein. D genes are given only for firm matches. A clone size is listed for some rows: how often the clone was seen (once, few, many), or a class if it is expanded.

TRBV28	NA	11	NA	TRBJ1-2	TGTGCCAGCAGTTCAGGGGATGGCTACACCTTC	CASSSGDGYTF
TRBV30	NA	16	TRBD1	TRBJ1-2	TGTGCCTGGACCCTAGACGGGACAGGGGGGAACTATGGCTACACCTTC	CAWTLDGTGGNYGYTF
TRBV29-1	NA	13	TRBD1	TRBJ1-4	TGCAGCGCTATGACAGGGAGTAATGAAAAACTGTTTTTT	CSAMTGSNEKLFF
TRBV9	NA	15	NA	TRBJ1-4	TGTGCCAGCAGCGTAGGAGGGGGAAGTTGGGAAAAACTGTTTTTT	CASSVGGGSWEKLFF
TRBV27	NA	13	NA	TRBJ1-4	TGTGCCAGCAGTTTAACGGCTAATGAAAAACTGTTTTTT	CASSLTANEKLFF
TRBV4-1	once	17	TRBD1	TRBJ2-3	TGCGCCAGCAGCCAAGATCTGGGACAAGGGGGCGCAGATACGCAGTATTTT	CASSQDLGQGGADTQYF
TRBV9	NA	17	TRBD1	TRBJ1-4	TGTGCCAGCAGCGTATTAGACAGGGGTTTCTTTGGTGAAAAACTGTTTTTT	CASSVLDRGFFGEKLFF
TRBV10-3	once	15	TRBD1	TRBJ1-5	TGTGCCATCAGTGAGGGACAGGGCCGGAATCAGCCCCAGCATTTT	CAISEGQGRNQPQHF
TRBV10-1	NA	15	TRBD1	TRBJ1-1	TGCGCCAGCAGTCCGCGGACAGGGAAGGGCACTGAAGCTTTCTTT	CASSPRTGKGTEAFF
TRBV19	NA	14	NA	TRBJ2-7	TGTGCCAGTAGGAGTCTTCCCGGAGCCTACGAGCAGTACTTC	CASRSLPGAYEQYF
TRBV4-1	NA	17	NA	TRBJ2-3	TGCGCCAGCAGCCAAGAGAGGTGGGGTAGCGGCCCAGATACGCAGTATTTT	CASSQERWGSGPDTQYF
TRBV19	few	14	NA	TRBJ1-2	TGTGCCAGCTTGGCCCGGGGTCTCAACTATGGCTACACCTTC	CASLARGLNYGYTF
TRBV5-1	NA	16	TRBD1	TRBJ1-4	TGCGCCAGCAGCTTGGGGGACAGGGGGCTGGTTGAAAAACTGTTTTTT	CASSLGDRGLVEKLFF
TRBV6-5	NA	16	NA	TRBJ1-1	TGTGCCAGCAGTTACCTCCGGTTAGGGGCGAACACTGAAGCTTTCTTT	CASSYLRLGANTEAFF
TRBV30	NA	13	TRBD1	TRBJ2-3	TGTGCCTGGAGCCCAGGGGGCGCAAATACGCAGTATTTT	CAWSPGGANTQYF
TRBV29-1	NA	12	NA	TRBJ1-2	TGCAGCGTCCGGGGGGAAAACTATGGCTACACCTTC	CSVRGENYGYTF
TRBV7-6	few	15	NA	TRBJ1-1	TGTGCCAGCAGCTTAGCGGCCAGGGCGGTCACTGAAGCTTTCTTT	CASSLAARAVTEAFF
TRBV4-2	once	16	TRBD1	TRBJ2-7	TGTGCCAGCAGCCAGCTAACCGGGACAGGGGGCTACGAGCAGTACTTC	CASSQLTGTGGYEQYF
TRBV5-5	NA	14	NA	TRBJ1-2	TGTGCCAGCAGCCCGACCGGGTCTAACTATGGCTACACCTTC	CASSPTGSNYGYTF
TRBV6-5	NA	15	NA	TRBJ1-1	TGTGCCAGCAGTTACTCACAGGTTAGCGGCACTGAAGCTTTCTTT	CASSYSQVSGTEAFF
TRBV11-3	NA	15	TRBD2	TRBJ2-3	TGTGCCAGCAGCAAACTAGCGGGGCCGACTGATACGCAGTATTTT	CASSKLAGPTDTQYF
TRBV5-8	NA	18	NA	TRBJ1-4	TGTGCCAGCAGCTCGGGACACTTATCCTCCTCAACTAATGAAAAACTGTTTTTT	CASSSGHLSSSTNEKLFF
TRBV28	NA	19	TRBD2	TRBJ2-2	TGTGCCAGCAGTGGAGCATGGACTAGCGGGAGATCAGACACCGGGGAGCTGTTTTTT	CASSGAWTSGRSDTGELFF
TRBV9	NA	14	NA	TRBJ2-2	TGTGCCAGCAGCGCTTACAGGGCTACCGGGGAGCTGTTTTTT	CASSAYRATGELFF
TRBV7-2	NA	16	NA	TRBJ1-1	TGTGCCAGCAGCCACCGGGGGGGGCCATTGAACACTGAAGCTTTCTTT	CASSHRGGPLNTEAFF
TRBV7-8	NA	18	TRBD2	TRBJ2-3	TGTGCCAGCAGCTTAGTAGCGGCCCTAGCGGGGTTCACAGATACGCAGTATTTT	CASSLVAALAGFTDTQYF
TRBV5-4	NA	17	TRBD2	TRBJ2-5	TGTGCCAGCAGCTCAGGGGGGCTAGCGGGAGGCCAAGAGACCCAGTACTTC	CASSSGGLAGGQETQYF
TRBV5-1	NA	15	TRBD2	TRBJ2-1	TGCGCCAGCAGCCCTCCTCGGGAGGGTGACAATGAGCAGTTCTTC	CASSPPREGDNEQFF
TRBV29-1	NA	17	TRBD2	TRBJ2-1	TGCAGCGTTGAACTAGCGGGCGCTCCTTGGCCCTACAATGAGCAGTTCTTC	CSVELAGAPWPYNEQFF
TRBV27	few	14	TRBD1	TRBJ1-2	TGTGCCAGCAGGCCTACAGGGGGAGACGGTGGCTACACCTTC	CASRPTGGDGGYTF
TRBV11-1	NA	13	NA	TRBJ1-1	TGTGCCAGCTCACCGGCCCCAGAGGCTGAAGCTTTCTTT	CASSPAPEAEAFF
TRBV6-5	NA	15	NA	TRBJ2-1	TGTGCCAGCAGTTACTCGAGGGTGGGAGTAAATGAGCAGTTCTTC	CASSYSRVGVNEQFF
TRBV6-5	NA	14	NA	TRBJ1-2	TGTGCCAGCAGTCCAGGGGTCACAGTCTATGGCTACACCTTC	CASSPGVTVYGYTF
TRBV30	NA	13	NA	TRBJ2-5	TGTGCCTGGAGTGGGGGAGGCGGCCAGACCCAGTACTTC	CAWSGGGGQTQYF
TRBV27	few	15	NA	TRBJ1-2	TGTGCCAGCAAGCCATCCAGGGTTTACAACTATGGCTACACCTTC	CASKPSRVYNYGYTF
TRBV7-9	NA	15	NA	TRBJ2-7	TGTGCCAGCAGCCCATCAGGGGGGCGCTTCTACGAGCAGTACTTC	CASSPSGGRFYEQYF
TRBV18	NA	16	TRBD1	TRBJ1-3	TGTGCCAGCTCACCAGATAAAGGACAGGCTGGAAACACCATATATTTT	CASSPDKGQAGNTIYF
TRBV4-1	NA	16	TRBD2	TRBJ2-3	TGCGCCAGCAGACGACTAGCGGGGGGCAACACAGATACGCAGTATTTT	CASRRLAGGNTDTQYF
TRBV9	once	14	NA	TRBJ1-4	TGTGCCAGCAGCGTTTCAGTCAGGGATGAAAAACTGTTTTTT	CASSVSVRDEKLFF
TRBV30	NA	15	TRBD2	TRBJ2-1	TGTGCCTGGAGTCGAGGGCTAGCGGGCCCTACTGAGCAGTTCTTC	CAWSRGLAGPTEQFF
TRBV5-1	NA	15	NA	TRBJ2-7	TGCGCCAGCAGCCTTCGGGGAGAAGGCTCCTACGAGCAGTACTTC	CASSLRGEGSYEQYF
TRBV28	NA	15	TRBD1	TRBJ1-1	TGTGCCAGCAGTTTACTACAGGGGACTAACACTGAAGCTTTCTTT	CASSLLQGTNTEAFF
TRBV5-1	NA	13	NA	TRBJ1-4	TGCGCCAGCAGCTTGCGGACAGAAGAAAAACTGTTTTTT	CASSLRTEEKLFF
TRBV2	NA	15	TRBD1	TRBJ1-4	TGTGCCAGCAGTGCCACCGGGACAGGGGCTGAAAAACTGTTTTTT	CASSATGTGAEKLFF
TRBV28	NA	15	NA	TRBJ1-5	TGTGCCAGCAGTCTACCGGGACATAGAAATCAGCCCCAGCATTTT	CASSLPGHRNQPQHF